The next 29 T cell receptor beta chains were all read from a single sample in a study of OX40 agonist ivuxolimab in advanced cancers. The library relied on the immunoSEQ multiplex PCR assay. TCRdb provides this immuneACCESS table in a form limited to in-frame rearrangements. Some clones are lacking; in checked studies, under half of them reflect an unresolved V gene, and why the rest are absent is not known. The table for this sample lists 20,000 to 25,000 clones; approximately 80% of them were counted only once. The top ten clones comprise 14% of the sample. The source was CD4+ or CD8+ T cells sorted from blood, collected in a trial of the OX40 agonist ivuxolimab. All receptors come from an adult with an advanced solid tumor such as melanoma, head and neck, liver or kidney cancer.

The rearrangement uses TRBV12-5 and TRBJ2-5, with 9 bases lining up with TRBD1. Germline CDR1 is LGHNT and CDR2 is FRNRAP. The CDR3 extends over 17 amino acids. V was pared by 4 bases and J by 5 bases, with 14 bases of the junction left unmatched. The CDR3 loop is CASGSGQGTSKIETQYF. The CDR3 DNA reads TGTGCTAGTGGTTCGGGACAGGGTACTTCTAAAATTGAGACCCAGTACTTC.

CDR3 in amino acids: CASARGPEAFF. In nucleotides, the CDR3 is TGTGCCAGCGCTAGGGGCCCTGAAGCTTTCTTT. V gene TRBV2 combines with J gene TRBJ1-1; D may be TRBD1 (5 bases). The CDR3 is 11 residues long. Germline assignment: CDR1 SNHLY and CDR2 FYNNEI. The V gene lost 8 bases and the J gene lost 6 bases, with 10 bases spanning the gap.

The gene calls are TRBV2 and TRBJ2-1; a possible D gene is TRBD1 (5 bases). Between the trimmed V and J ends, which lost 8 bases and 12 bases, there was a span of 20 bases. This CDR3 is 13 amino acids long. Germline lookup yields CDR1 SNHLY and CDR2 FYNNEI. The CDR3 sequence: CASFDGALPGQFF. The CDR3 DNA is TGTGCCAGCTTTGATGGGGCGCTTCCTGGGCAGTTCTTC.

By share, this clone counts as medium-sized. J is TRBJ2-5 and V is TRBV6-1, with TRBD1 identical over 9 bases. Germline V gene lookup returns CDR1 MNHNS and CDR2 SASEGT. This CDR3 comprises 14 residues. Trimming at V came to 11 bases and at J to 7 bases, leaving 14 bases not matched to a gene. CDR3 in DNA: TGTGCCGGATCACGCGACAGGGGGATGGTGACCCAGTACTTC. It specifies CAGSRDRGMVTQYF.

V is TRBV5-6 and J is TRBJ1-3; 9 bases align to TRBD1. The CDR3 has 17 amino acids. V shed 4 bases and J 3 bases; nucleotides not matched to a gene: 11. The germline CDR1 and CDR2 sequences are SGHDT and YYEEEE. The CDR3 nucleotides read TGTGCCAGCAGCCCTTCTTACAGGGGGCGACGTGGAAACACCATATATTTT. This translates into CASSPSYRGRRGNTIYF.

This chain links TRBV6-5 with TRBJ2-5; D remains unclear. Trimming took 0 bases from V and 2 from J, leaving 4 bases between them. The CDR3 has 13 residues. Germline V lookup: CDR1 MNHEY, CDR2 SVGAGI. In DNA, the CDR3 is TGTGCCAGCAGTTACTCTACACAAGAGACCCAGTACTTC. This translates into CASSYSTQETQYF.

The rearrangement joins TRBV5-1 to TRBJ2-7; D not resolved. The CDR3 spans 14 residues. The ends were cut back, 3 bases at V and 3 bases at J, with 13 bases in the middle. The germline gives CDR1 SGHRS, CDR2 YFSETQ. The CDR3 sequence is CASSSDPPNYEQYF. CDR3 coding DNA: TGCGCCAGCAGCTCGGACCCTCCCAACTACGAGCAGTACTTC. Looking up the rest from reference TRBV5-1 and TRBJ2-7 gives the full variable domain: KAGVTQTPRYLIKTRGQQVTLSCSPISGHRSVSWYQQTPGQGLQFLFEYFSETQRNKGNFPGRFSGRQFSNSRSEMNVSTLELGDSALYLCASSSDPPNYEQYFGPGTRLTVT.

The chain links TRBV7-2 to TRBJ1-4; D gene ambiguous. The CDR3 has 15 residues. V lost 1 base and J 5 bases, leaving 11 bases between the germline ends. CDR1 and CDR2 from the germline V gene are SGHTA and FQGNSA. The CDR3 region is CASSLEVRKNEKLFF. CDR3 nucleotide sequence: TGTGCCAGCAGCTTAGAGGTCAGAAAGAATGAAAAACTGTTTTTT.

The chain joins TRBV4-3 to TRBJ2-3, with D perhaps matching TRBD1 (5 bases). V was cut by 0 bases and J by 7 bases, with 14 bases left in between. CDR3 length equals 15 residues. Germline loops: CDR1 LGHNA, CDR2 YSLEER. The CDR3 protein is CASSQDQGSFYTQYF. For the CDR3, the DNA is TGCGCCAGCAGCCAAGATCAGGGTAGTTTTTATACGCAGTATTTT.

The rearrangement joins TRBV9 to TRBJ2-1; TRBD2 might be the D (5 bases). The CDR3 extends over 14 amino acids. Per germline, CDR1 SGDLS and CDR2 YYNGEE. V lost 3 bases and J 0 bases, leaving 7 bases between the germline ends. Here the CDR3 DNA reads TGTGCCAGCAGCGAAGCGGACTCCTACAATGAGCAGTTCTTC. Translating it yields CASSEADSYNEQFF.

The rearrangement uses TRBV5-1 and TRBJ1-1; D perhaps matches TRBD1 (5 bases). V was clipped by 0 bases and J by 6 bases, with 9 bases between them. Germline CDR1 reads SGHRS; CDR2 reads YFSETQ. The CDR3 totals 13 residues. CDR3 nucleotides: TGCGCCAGCAGCTTGGCCCAGGGCCCTGAAGCTTTCTTT. It specifies CASSLAQGPEAFF.

J is TRBJ1-1 and V is TRBV9, with 7 bases matching TRBD1. The CDR3 has 15 amino acids. CDR1 and CDR2 from the germline V gene are SGDLS and YYNGEE. Trimming at V came to 3 bases and at J to 0 bases, leaving 5 bases not matched to a gene. The CDR3 nucleotides read TGTGCCAGCAGCGCCGGGACAGCCATGAACACTGAAGCTTTCTTT. Its protein product is CASSAGTAMNTEAFF.

V gene TRBV7-9 combines with J gene TRBJ1-2; possible D gene TRBD1, 5 bases. Germline lookup yields CDR1 SEHNR and CDR2 FQNEAQ (reference sequence). The CDR3 sequence is 14 residues long. V was cut by 5 bases and J by 4 bases, with 14 bases left in between. CDR3 protein: CASSPSGDPYGYTF. The CDR3 DNA is TGTGCCAGCAGCCCATCTGGGGACCCCTATGGCTACACCTTC.

In its sample, this clone ranks as medium-sized (0.01 to 0.1%). The genes are TRBV7-9 and TRBJ2-1; 7 bases line up with TRBD1. V shed 3 bases and J 4 bases; nucleotides not matched to a gene: 9. CDR1 and CDR2 from the germline V gene are SEHNR and FQNEAQ (reference sequence). The CDR3 contains 16 residues. The CDR3 nucleotides are TGTGCCAGCAGCTTGGGACAGTCTCCCCCTTACAATGAGCAGTTCTTC. Translating it yields CASSLGQSPPYNEQFF.

Of note for this clone: Distinct nucleotide sequences in the sample also encode this CDR3. This chain links TRBV29-1 with TRBJ1-1; no clear D. CDR1 and CDR2 from the germline V gene are SQVTM and ANQGSEA. The CDR3 has 11 residues. With 1 base removed from V and 11 bases from J, the gap between germline ends came to 11 bases. In DNA, the CDR3 is TGCAGCGTTGAAGTGGAAATGGAGGCTTTCTTT. As protein: CSVEVEMEAFF. The full variable domain, in which reference TRBV29-1 and TRBJ1-1 provide the parts outside the CDR3, is SAVISQKPSRDICQRGTSLTIQCQVDSQVTMMFWYRQQPGQSLTLIATANQGSEATYESGFVIDKFPISRPNLTFSTLTVSNMSPEDSSIYLCSVEVEMEAFFGQGTRLTVV.

V usage is TRBV6-5 and J usage is TRBJ1-2; D is ambiguous. The germline V gene encodes CDR1 MNHEY and CDR2 SVGAGI. Trimming cost V 5 bases and J 0 bases, with 4 bases left between them. The CDR3 extends over 12 amino acids. In DNA form, the CDR3 reads TGTGCCAGCAGTCCTTCTAACTATGGCTACACCTTC. This translates into CASSPSNYGYTF.

About this clone itself: Just one base apart from a much larger clone, this may be a read error. The chain has TRBV7-9 and TRBJ1-1; D might be TRBD1 (6 bases). Deletions cut 5 bases from V and 1 base from J, with 8 bases between. This CDR3 has 13 residues. From germline, CDR1 is SEHNR and CDR2 FQNEAQ (reference sequence). The CDR3: CASSPTGNTEAFF. The CDR3 DNA follows: TGTGCCAGCAGCCCGACAGGGAACACTGAAGCTTTCTTT.

J is TRBJ1-1 and V is TRBV4-1; tentative D call: TRBD1 (5 bases). The CDR3 extends over 14 amino acids. The germline CDR1 and CDR2 sequences are MGHRA and YSYEKL. Between the trimmed V and J ends, which lost 3 bases and 0 bases, there was a span of 8 bases. The CDR3 protein is CASSQGRLNTEAFF. CDR3 sequence (DNA): TGCGCCAGCAGCCAGGGACGGCTGAACACTGAAGCTTTCTTT.

CDR3 amino acids: CASSFRPGPNYGYTF. The CDR3 DNA follows: TGTGCCAGCAGCTTTCGTCCAGGGCCCAACTATGGCTACACCTTC. The rearrangement joins TRBV5-6 to TRBJ1-2, with a tentative D call TRBD1 (5 bases). Per germline, CDR1 SGHDT and CDR2 YYEEEE. This CDR3 spans 15 amino acids. V lost 2 bases and J lost 2, with 13 bases in between.

This CDR3 is CASSLTYQETQYF. The CDR3 region has the DNA TGTGCCAGCAGCTTAACGTACCAAGAGACCCAGTACTTC. J is TRBJ2-7 and V is TRBV7-6; D gene ambiguous. The J call may be mistaken, given a closer DNA end match to TRBJ2-5. CDR1 and CDR2 (germline): SGHVS, FNYEAQ. The CDR3 has 13 residues.

The V and J genes are TRBV7-9 and TRBJ1-1, with D unresolved. CDR1 is SEHNR and CDR2 is FQNEAQ in the germline V gene (reference sequence). The CDR3 is 12 amino acids. V was cut by 1 base and J by 6 bases, with 6 bases left in between. Here the CDR3 reads CASSLDKAEAFF. The CDR3 bases are TGTGCCAGCAGCTTAGACAAGGCTGAAGCTTTCTTT. The variable domain in full, completed from reference TRBV7-9 and TRBJ1-1, reads DTGVSQNPRHKITKRGQNVTFRCDPISEHNRLYWYRQTLGQGPEFLTYFQNEAQLEKSRLLSDRFSAERPKGSFSTLEIQRTEQGDSAMYLCASSLDKAEAFFGQGTRLTVV.

The V and J genes are TRBV27 and TRBJ2-3, with D perhaps matching TRBD2 (7 bases). This CDR3 comprises 16 residues. Trimming took off 0 bases at V and 0 bases at J, with 10 bases between the two ends. Germline CDR1 and CDR2: MNHEY and SMNVEV (reference sequence). Written as DNA, the CDR3 is TGTGCCAGCAGTTTATCTAGGGGGGGAAGCACAGATACGCAGTATTTT. It codes for CASSLSRGGSTDTQYF.

The V gene is TRBV4-1, the J gene TRBJ1-1; a weak D match, TRBD1 (5 bases). V lost 0 bases, J lost 4 bases, and 9 bases lay in between. This CDR3 comprises 14 residues. Germline V gene sequence: CDR1 MGHRA, CDR2 YSYEKL. CDR3 coding DNA: TGCGCCAGCAGCCAAGACGCGGGGACCACTGAAGCTTTCTTT. Protein product: CASSQDAGTTEAFF.

The rearrangement uses TRBV15 and TRBJ1-5, with a weak D call TRBD1 (6 bases). Trimming removed 0 bases from V and 4 bases from J, with 13 bases in between. This CDR3 contains 16 residues. CDR1 and CDR2 (germline): LNHNV, YYDKDF (reference sequence). CDR3 bases: TGTGCCACCAGCAGAGATGGCAGGGGCTCTAATCAGCCCCAGCATTTT. As protein: CATSRDGRGSNQPQHF.

This chain joins TRBV19 and TRBJ2-7; D is perhaps TRBD1 (6 bases). Germline V gives CDR1 LNHDA, CDR2 SQIVND (reference sequence). CDR3 length equals 14 residues. Trimming stripped 1 base from V and 4 bases from J, with 11 bases between. CDR3: CASSIGGGAYEQYF. The CDR3 DNA reads as TGTGCCAGTAGTATAGGAGGGGGAGCATACGAGCAGTACTTC.

This chain joins TRBV7-8 and TRBJ1-5, with D unresolved. The V gene lost 5 bases and the J gene lost 1 base, with 18 bases spanning the gap. This CDR3 has 17 residues. Germline CDR1 and CDR2: SGHVS and FQNEAQ. The CDR3 coding sequence is TGTGCCAGCAGCCCAGGAAAAGGTAGTTTGAGCAATCAGCCCCAGCATTTT. Translated: CASSPGKGSLSNQPQHF.

The chain employs TRBV6-1 and TRBJ2-2, with D maybe TRBD1 (5 bases). The CDR3 runs to 14 residues. Germline V gene lookup returns CDR1 MNHNS and CDR2 SASEGT. Trimming stripped 4 bases from V and 3 bases from J, with 9 bases between. The CDR3 DNA follows: TGTGCCAGCAGTGGGGGCTCGGACACCGGGGAGCTGTTTTTT. Residues: CASSGGSDTGELFF.

CDR3 amino acids: CASSTPGQGAEQFF. The CDR3 coding sequence is TGTGCCAGCTCTACGCCCGGACAGGGTGCGGAGCAGTTCTTC. J is TRBJ2-1 and V is TRBV4-2; 8 positions agree with TRBD1. This CDR3 is built from 14 residues. Trimming took 8 bases from V and 10 from J; bases not matched to a gene: 13. Germline V gene data show CDR1 as LGHNA and CDR2 as YNFKEQ.

The CDR3 spells CASSQEDKTNYGYTF. The CDR3 coding sequence is TGCGCCAGCAGCCAAGAGGACAAAACTAACTATGGCTACACCTTC. The chain combines TRBV4-3 with TRBJ1-2, with D possibly matching TRBD1 (5 bases). The CDR3 runs to 15 residues. In germline, CDR1 is LGHNA, CDR2 YSLEER. Trimming took 0 bases from V and 0 from J, leaving 8 bases between them.